The 21 T cell receptor beta chains presented below share a single source sample, sequenced in a study of blood T cells in healthy people across ages. For the second PCR, which ran for roughly 7 to 11 cycles, a sample-barcoded 5' primer and a J-beta primer mix were used. In TCRdb, the 5' RACE reads were re-called with MiXCR into one record per CDR3 protein. The sample has some 1.4 million distinct CDR3 sequences; 40% to 50% are singletons. The sample taken for sequencing was blood. The receptors derive from a woman aged 18 to 35 in good health.

The rearrangement joins TRBV7-9 to TRBJ2-5, with 10 bases fitting TRBD1. The CDR3 spans 16 residues. After removal of 0 bases from V and 4 bases from J, the junction contained 5 bases not matched to a gene. The germline CDR1 and CDR2 sequences are SEHNR and FQNEAQ (reference sequence). Here the CDR3 reads CASSLAGQGKLETQYF. The CDR3 DNA is TGTGCCAGCAGCTTAGCGGGACAGGGGAAACTAGAGACCCAGTACTTC. Full variable domain (outside the CDR3, taken from reference TRBV7-9 and TRBJ2-5): DTGVSQNPRHKITKRGQNVTFRCDPISEHNRLYWYRQTLGQGPEFLTYFQNEAQLEKSRLLSDRFSAERPKGSFSTLEIQRTEQGDSAMYLCASSLAGQGKLETQYFGPGTRLLVL.

This clonotype was detected only a few times. The chain carries TRBV7-9 and TRBJ2-1; D remains ambiguous. The germline CDR1 and CDR2 sequences are SEHNR and FQNEAQ (reference sequence). V was pared by 3 bases and J by 7 bases, with 13 bases between. The CDR3 totals 14 residues. The CDR3 region is CASSFSRVGNEQFF. CDR3 bases: TGTGCCAGCAGCTTCAGCCGGGTAGGAAATGAGCAGTTCTTC.

The chain couples TRBV7-6 to TRBJ2-1; D is unclear. Germline CDR1 SGHVS, CDR2 FNYEAQ. V was shortened by 0 bases and J by 7 bases, with 10 bases between the two germline ends. The CDR3 covers 14 residues. The CDR3 nucleotides read TGTGCCAGCAGCTTAGCGGGTGCAGCTAATGAGCAGTTCTTC. Amino acids: CASSLAGAANEQFF.

In this sample, this clonotype turned up a few times. J is TRBJ1-4 and V is TRBV28; D gene uncertain. V was clipped by 6 bases and J by 0 bases, with 8 bases between them. The CDR3 length is 14 residues. CDR1 MDHEN and CDR2 SYDVKM come from the germline V gene. CDR3 residues: CASSPAATNEKLFF. The CDR3 bases are TGTGCCAGCAGCCCAGCAGCAACTAATGAAAAACTGTTTTTT.

The V gene is TRBV13, the J gene TRBJ2-3; D is unresolved. The CDR3 is 17 amino acids. Germline V CDR1 and CDR2: PRHDT, FYEKMQ (reference sequence). Deletions cut 2 bases from V and 0 bases from J, with 15 bases between. CDR3 coding DNA: TGTGCCAGCAGCTTACGGCCGGGCGCCACTAGCACAGATACGCAGTATTTT. Translated: CASSLRPGATSTDTQYF.

About this clonotype: A junction end diverges from the germline sequence, so it may reflect a read error. This chain uses TRBV5-1 with TRBJ2-7; D might be TRBD1 (5 bases). CDR1 SGHRS and CDR2 YFSETQ come from the germline V gene. This CDR3 comprises 14 residues. The CDR3 region is CACSLAGQLYEQYF. CDR3 bases: TGCGCCTGCAGCTTGGCTGGACAACTCTACGAGCAGTACTTC.

The chain combines TRBV6-1 with TRBJ2-7, with a possible D match to TRBD2 (5 bases). This CDR3 region has 14 residues. The germline V and J ends were trimmed by 9 bases and 0 bases, with 15 bases remaining between them. Germline V gives CDR1 MNHNS, CDR2 SASEGT. CDR3 nucleotide sequence: TGTGCCAGTGGGTTCCCGGGGAGCTCCTACGAGCAGTACTTC. Protein sequence: CASGFPGSSYEQYF.

The gene calls are TRBV5-1 and TRBJ2-7; no reliable D call. The CDR3 runs to 17 residues. Trimming stripped 8 bases from V and 6 bases from J, with 30 bases between. Germline assignment: CDR1 SGHRS and CDR2 YFSETQ. CDR3 residues: CARTHPERERKVREQYF. CDR3 in DNA: TGCGCCAGGACTCACCCCGAGCGCGAGAGAAAAGTACGCGAGCAGTACTTC.

This chain uses TRBV20-1 with TRBJ2-5; D tentatively reads TRBD1 or TRBD2 (5 bases each). CDR3 length: 15 residues. Germline V lookup: CDR1 DFQATT, CDR2 SNEGSKA (reference sequence). V lost 5 bases, J lost 1 base, and 17 bases lay in between. CDR3 coding DNA: TGCAGTGCTTTTCAGGGAAGTGGGGGCCAAGAGACCCAGTACTTC. It is translated as CSAFQGSGGQETQYF.

V gene TRBV6-1 combines with J gene TRBJ2-3; no definite D call. Trimming stripped 6 bases from V and 0 bases from J, with 16 bases between. Germline CDR1 reads MNHNS; CDR2 reads SASEGT. This CDR3 has 16 amino acids. The CDR3: CASSGPRSISTDTQYF. The CDR3 DNA follows: TGTGCCAGCAGCGGACCTAGGTCCATTAGCACAGATACGCAGTATTTT.

This clonotype was detected a few times. CDR3 in amino acids: CSVEGAGGHTDTQYF. The CDR3 nucleotides are TGCAGCGTTGAAGGAGCGGGAGGCCACACAGATACGCAGTATTTT. This sequence joins TRBV29-1 and TRBJ2-3; 9 bases align to TRBD2. The ends lost 1 base at V and 2 bases at J; junction bases unmatched: 4. Germline V gene sequence: CDR1 SQVTM, CDR2 ANQGSEA. The CDR3 extends over 15 amino acids.

The chain carries TRBV20-1 and TRBJ2-1, with 8 bases matching TRBD1. Germline CDR1 is DFQATT and CDR2 is SNEGSKA (reference sequence). The trim removed 1 base at V and 3 bases at J, leaving 8 bases unmatched. The CDR3 is 16 amino acids. The CDR3 DNA sequence: TGCAGTGCTAGAGTCCGAACCGGGACAGGCTACAATGAGCAGTTCTTC. Translating it yields CSARVRTGTGYNEQFF.

This chain connects TRBV11-2 to TRBJ2-1; 11 bases are a match to TRBD2. The CDR3 runs to 14 residues. With V trimmed by 7 bases and J by 10 bases, 9 bases remained unmatched. Per germline, CDR1 SGHAT and CDR2 FQNNGV. This CDR3 is CASTTAASGREQFF. The CDR3 DNA sequence: TGTGCCAGCACCACTGCTGCTAGCGGGAGGGAGCAGTTCTTC.

Concerning this clonotype: A much more abundant neighbour one base away suggests this may be a read error. The CDR3 region is CASSVAQFGEQYF. The CDR3 nucleotides are TGTGCCAGCAGCGTAGCCCAATTCGGCGAGCAGTACTTC. The rearrangement joins TRBV13 to TRBJ2-7; D is unclear. Germline lookup yields CDR1 PRHDT and CDR2 FYEKMQ (reference sequence). This CDR3 has 13 amino acids. V lost 5 bases and J 6 bases, leaving 14 bases between the germline ends.

This clonotype was detected a few times. The rearrangement links TRBV6-5 to TRBJ2-7, with TRBD1 identical over 7 bases. With V trimmed by 6 bases and J by 3 bases, 8 bases remained unmatched. The CDR3 has 14 amino acids. CDR1 and CDR2 from the germline V gene are MNHEY and SVGAGI. CDR3 amino acids: CASSIRDRSYEQYF. The CDR3 DNA follows: TGTGCCAGCAGCATCCGGGACAGAAGCTACGAGCAGTACTTC.

The chain links TRBV7-9 to TRBJ2-7, with 8 positions matching TRBD2. The V segment lost 5 bases and the J segment 2 bases; nucleotides outside the gene matches: 8. The germline gives CDR1 SEHNR, CDR2 FQNEAQ (reference sequence). The CDR3 has 15 residues. CDR3 sequence reads: CASSREGGQPYEQYF. CDR3 sequence (DNA): TGTGCCAGCAGCCGGGAGGGAGGGCAGCCCTACGAGCAGTACTTC.

This clonotype appeared a few times. The chain is built from TRBV9 and TRBJ1-5; TRBD1 is a possible D gene (6 bases). The V gene lost 0 bases and the J gene lost 7 bases, with 14 bases spanning the gap. The length of the CDR3 is 15 residues. Germline assignment: CDR1 SGDLS and CDR2 YYNGEE. CDR3 nucleotides: TGTGCCAGCAGCGTAGCGGGGGATCAGGGGCAGCCCCAGCATTTT. It translates to CASSVAGDQGQPQHF.

The V gene is TRBV20-1, the J gene TRBJ1-2, with D hard to call. The germline V gene has CDR1 DFQATT and CDR2 SNEGSKA (reference sequence). Deletions cut 5 bases from V and 5 bases from J, with 9 bases between. CDR3 length: 11 residues. DNA for the CDR3: TGCAGTGCTTATGGAGGGTATGGCTACACCTTC. Translated: CSAYGGYGYTF.

The chain has TRBV7-9 and TRBJ1-1; D gene unclear. Germline V gives CDR1 SEHNR, CDR2 FQNEAQ (reference sequence). The CDR3 extends over 13 amino acids. V was cut by 5 bases and J by 5 bases, with 12 bases left in between. The CDR3 region is CASSPIPGTEAFF. In nucleotides, the CDR3 is TGTGCCAGCAGCCCCATTCCGGGGACTGAAGCTTTCTTT. The whole variable domain, remainder taken from reference TRBV7-9 and TRBJ1-1, is DTGVSQNPRHKITKRGQNVTFRCDPISEHNRLYWYRQTLGQGPEFLTYFQNEAQLEKSRLLSDRFSAERPKGSFSTLEIQRTEQGDSAMYLCASSPIPGTEAFFGQGTRLTVV.

V gene TRBV30 combines with J gene TRBJ2-6; D is unresolved. This CDR3 spans 14 amino acids. Germline CDR1 GTSNPN, CDR2 SVGIG (reference sequence). V was trimmed by 3 bases and J by 0 bases, leaving 6 bases between them. The CDR3 loop is CAWRATSGANVLTF. The DNA of the CDR3 is TGTGCCTGGAGGGCCACCTCTGGGGCCAACGTCCTGACTTTC.

This clonotype was seen only a few times. This rearrangement joins TRBV4-1 to TRBJ1-4; 11 bases line up with TRBD1. V shed 4 bases and J 8 bases; nucleotides not matched to a gene: 9. This CDR3 is 16 amino acids long. Germline CDR1 reads MGHRA; CDR2 reads YSYEKL. CDR3 protein: CASSPSPGQGEEKLFF. CDR3 coding DNA: TGCGCCAGCAGCCCCTCCCCGGGACAGGGGGAAGAAAAACTGTTTTTT.